The rows below give T cell receptor beta chains drawn from one sample of a study of blood T cell repertoires in COVID-19. Profiled with immunoSEQ multiplex PCR; TCRdb holds only in-frame clones, not every one. The sample contains 200,000 to 250,000 clones, 90% of which appear only once. The sequenced material came from PBMCs or T cells enriched from blood (not recorded which). These receptor sequences come from a man aged 25 to 40 who had been exposed to COVID-19. Each CDR3 is given with its conserved first and last residue. The D gene is left open where the match is weak. Size tells how often a clone was seen (once, few, many) or the class of an expanded clone, and some rows leave it out.

j_gene,abundance,v_gene,d_gene,CDR3aa,CDR3nt
TRBJ1-1,once,TRBV5-1,-,CASSVETGFDEAFF,TGCGCCAGCAGCGTGGAAACAGGGTTCGATGAAGCTTTCTTT
TRBJ1-2,-,TRBV12-3/TRBV12-4,-,CASSLRYSGYTF,TGTGCCAGCAGTTTACGATACTCTGGCTACACCTTC
TRBJ1-2,-,TRBV19,TRBD1,CASDTGVGYGYTF,TGTGCCAGTGACACAGGGGTCGGCTATGGCTACACCTTC
TRBJ1-5,-,TRBV19,-,CASSGELNQPQHF,TGTGCCAGTAGTGGGGAGCTTAATCAGCCCCAGCATTTT
TRBJ2-3,-,TRBV5-1,TRBD2,CASSLLAGEVTDTQYF,TGCGCCAGCAGCCTCTTAGCGGGGGAGGTCACAGATACGCAGTATTTT
TRBJ2-1,-,TRBV7-2,TRBD2,CASSLFARTSGGAYNEQFF,TGTGCCAGCAGCTTATTTGCAAGGACTAGCGGGGGGGCCTACAATGAGCAGTTCTTC
TRBJ2-7,-,TRBV3-1/TRBV3-2,-,CASSHGSGYEQYF,TGTGCCAGCAGTCACGGGAGCGGCTACGAGCAGTACTTC
TRBJ1-2,-,TRBV11-2,-,CASSSSSGFRFYGYTF,TGTGCCAGCAGCTCCTCCAGCGGGTTCAGATTTTATGGCTACACCTTC
TRBJ1-5,-,TRBV27,-,CASSESELSNQPQHF,TGTGCCAGCAGTGAGAGTGAGTTGAGCAATCAGCCCCAGCATTTT
TRBJ1-3,-,TRBV4-3,-,CASSQDLAGPGNTIYF,TGCGCCAGCAGCCAAGATTTAGCAGGGCCTGGAAACACCATATATTTT
TRBJ2-2,few,TRBV27,-,CASSSRGLGTGELFF,TGTGCCAGCAGTTCCAGGGGTTTGGGCACCGGGGAGCTGTTTTTT
TRBJ2-7,-,TRBV18,-,CASSSGALAADEQYF,TGTGCCAGCTCATCAGGGGCCCTAGCGGCGGACGAGCAGTACTTC
TRBJ1-1,-,TRBV3-1/TRBV3-2,-,CASSQVNSEAFF,TGTGCCAGCAGCCAAGTAAACTCTGAAGCTTTCTTT
TRBJ2-1,once,TRBV19,-,CASTDTRGTEQFF,TGTGCCAGTACTGACACAAGGGGGACTGAGCAGTTCTTC
TRBJ2-2,-,TRBV4-3,TRBD2,CAVPRPPSGGVPGELFF,TGCGCCGTCCCGCGACCTCCTAGCGGGGGGGTGCCCGGGGAGCTGTTTTTT
TRBJ2-5,-,TRBV3-1/TRBV3-2,TRBD2,CASRPSGRYQETQYF,TGTGCCAGCAGGCCTAGCGGGCGGTACCAAGAGACCCAGTACTTC
TRBJ1-5,-,TRBV4-1,-,CASSLLGGASNQPQHF,TGCGCCAGCAGCCTTTTGGGGGGAGCAAGCAATCAGCCCCAGCATTTT
TRBJ2-2,-,TRBV6-5,TRBD1,CASTGTGRTGELFF,TGTGCCAGCACCGGGACAGGGCGTACCGGGGAGCTGTTTTTT
TRBJ2-5,-,TRBV2,TRBD1,CASRRQGYTQETQYF,TGTGCCAGCAGGAGACAGGGATATACCCAAGAGACCCAGTACTTC
TRBJ1-1,-,TRBV19,-,CASSIQGLSTEAFF,TGTGCCAGTAGTATACAGGGTCTGAGCACTGAAGCTTTCTTT
TRBJ1-6,-,TRBV7-9,TRBD1,CASQREQGINSPLHF,TGTGCCAGCCAACGGGAACAGGGGATTAATTCACCCCTCCACTTT
TRBJ1-5,-,TRBV7-6,-,CASSSHGGNQPQHF,TGTGCCAGCAGCTCCCACGGGGGAAATCAGCCCCAGCATTTT
TRBJ1-3,-,TRBV9,-,CASSVDGFSGNTIYF,TGTGCCAGCAGCGTAGATGGCTTCTCTGGAAACACCATATATTTT
TRBJ2-2,few,TRBV2,-,CASSEWAGANTGELFF,TGTGCCAGCAGTGAATGGGCGGGCGCGAACACCGGGGAGCTGTTTTTT
TRBJ2-5,-,TRBV19,-,CASSAGTSRTETQYF,TGTGCCAGTAGTGCCGGGACATCTAGAACGGAGACCCAGTACTTC
TRBJ2-3,-,TRBV6-5,-,CASSRGASYTDTQYF,TGTGCCAGCAGTCGAGGAGCCAGCTACACAGATACGCAGTATTTT
TRBJ2-7,-,TRBV9,-,CASSVVASSYEQYF,TGTGCCAGCAGCGTAGTGGCTAGCTCCTACGAGCAGTACTTC
TRBJ1-1,-,TRBV19,TRBD1,CASISRDRGTEAFF,TGTGCCAGTATTTCCCGGGACAGGGGGACTGAAGCTTTCTTT
TRBJ1-2,-,TRBV5-1,TRBD1,CASSQGGDGYTF,TGCGCCAGCAGCCAGGGGGGTGATGGCTACACCTTC
TRBJ1-6,-,TRBV6-6,TRBD1,CASSYFTGDNSPLHF,TGTGCCAGCAGTTACTTCACAGGGGATAATTCACCCCTCCACTTT
TRBJ2-5,-,TRBV7-3,-,CASSHGSGGSRETQYF,TGTGCCAGCAGCCACGGTTCGGGGGGCTCTCGGGAGACCCAGTACTTC
TRBJ1-2,-,TRBV27,TRBD1,CASRLTGFIVGGYTF,TGTGCCAGCAGGTTGACAGGGTTCATAGTGGGTGGCTACACCTTC
TRBJ2-2,-,TRBV4-2,TRBD2,CASSRAGVGELFF,TGTGCCAGCAGCCGGGCGGGGGTCGGGGAGCTGTTTTTT
TRBJ1-1,-,TRBV2,-,CASRGEGRGTEAFF,TGTGCCAGCAGGGGAGAGGGAAGAGGCACTGAAGCTTTCTTT
TRBJ1-4,-,TRBV5-5,TRBD1,CASSLAAKPQGEKLFF,TGTGCCAGCAGCTTGGCTGCGAAGCCACAGGGGGAAAAACTGTTTTTT
TRBJ2-7,-,TRBV5-4,TRBD2,CASSRGLAGGFEQYF,TGTGCCAGCAGCCGGGGGCTAGCGGGGGGTTTTGAGCAGTACTTC
TRBJ2-7,-,TRBV13,-,CASSLTDRTSPSYEQYF,TGTGCCAGCAGCCTAACGGACAGAACATCTCCCTCCTACGAGCAGTACTTC
TRBJ1-3,-,TRBV4-2,TRBD1,CASSLTLRGDRNTIYF,TGTGCCAGCAGCCTGACCCTCAGGGGGGACCGGAACACCATATATTTT
TRBJ1-1,-,TRBV2,TRBD1,CASSEEGQGTEAFF,TGTGCCAGCAGTGAAGAGGGACAGGGGACTGAAGCTTTCTTT
TRBJ2-7,-,TRBV4-2,-,CASSQLALAEAEQYF,TGTGCCAGCAGCCAACTAGCGTTAGCCGAGGCCGAGCAGTACTTC
TRBJ1-2,-,TRBV6-5,-,CASSSGSPYGYTF,TGTGCCAGCAGTTCCGGGTCGCCTTATGGCTACACCTTC
TRBJ1-1,few,TRBV5-5,-,CANSLWANTEAFF,TGTGCCAACTCCCTATGGGCGAACACTGAAGCTTTCTTT
TRBJ1-1,-,TRBV25-1,-,CASNSRGTEAFF,TGTGCCAGCAATTCTCGGGGAACTGAAGCTTTCTTT
TRBJ2-3,-,TRBV6-4,-,CASKGADRDTDTQYF,TGTGCCAGCAAGGGAGCGGACAGAGACACAGATACGCAGTATTTT
TRBJ1-6,few,TRBV7-2,TRBD1,CASSLGDRAGRSPLHF,TGTGCCAGCAGCTTAGGGGACAGAGCAGGTCGATCACCCCTCCACTTT
TRBJ2-7,once,TRBV3-1/TRBV3-2,-,CASSQQVYEQYF,TGTGCCAGCAGCCAACAGGTGTACGAGCAGTACTTC
TRBJ2-2,-,TRBV3-1/TRBV3-2,-,CASSQGRSTGELFF,TGTGCCAGCAGCCAAGGAAGGAGCACCGGGGAGCTGTTTTTT
TRBJ1-1,-,TRBV9,-,CASSATGRGTEAFF,TGTGCCAGCAGCGCTACAGGGAGGGGCACTGAAGCTTTCTTT
TRBJ1-1,few,TRBV29-1,TRBD1,CSVRQGANTEAFF,TGCAGCGTTAGACAGGGGGCGAACACTGAAGCTTTCTTT
TRBJ2-2,-,TRBV4-3,TRBD2,CASSQVRGGGASGELFF,TGCGCCAGCAGCCAAGTACGAGGCGGGGGGGCGTCCGGGGAGCTGTTTTTT
TRBJ1-1,-,TRBV11-1,-,CASSLFEGVNTEAFF,TGTGCCAGCAGCCTCTTTGAGGGTGTCAACACTGAAGCTTTCTTT
TRBJ1-2,-,TRBV12-3/TRBV12-4,-,CASSYREFGYTF,TGTGCCAGCAGTTATAGGGAGTTTGGCTACACCTTC
TRBJ2-3,-,TRBV5-1,-,CASSGGVSTDTQYF,TGCGCCAGCAGCGGCGGGGTTAGCACAGATACGCAGTATTTT